Following are 3 T cell receptor beta chains from one sample sequenced in a study of T-cell reconstitution after alpha-beta-depleted transplantation in children (dated by TCRdb to 2016 to 2018). Library prep was done by PCR. The run used an Illumina HiSeq 2500. Molecular barcoding was employed in the preparation of TCR libraries, with unique molecular identifiers being used to normalize TCRbeta repertoire quantification. The raw public reads went through TCRdb reprocessing: fastp at Q25, MiXCR clone calling, in-frame beta chains kept. Every CDR3 protein is listed once, alongside the most common genes and DNA of its rows. In this sample the table shows around 960,000 distinct CDR3 sequences, roughly 29% of which occur a single time. The ten largest make up 25% to 35% of the sample. The treatment or condition label, read with the paper, signifies: allogeneic hematopoietic cell transplantation with graft depleted of TCRalphabeta T cells and CD19 B cells.

The sample here was PBMCs, mostly from graft donor cells, taken 360 days after TCRalphabeta/CD19-depleted stem cell transplant. The receptors were sampled from a boy under two years old who had a stem cell transplant for SCID, so the T cells may come from the graft donor.

This clonotype was detected only a few times. The V and J genes are TRBV4-2 and TRBJ2-7; TRBD1 matches at 9 bases. After removal of 0 bases from V and 5 bases from J, the junction contained 8 bases not matched to a gene. CDR3 length: 16 residues. Germline CDR1 LGHNA, CDR2 YNFKEQ. For the CDR3, the DNA is TGTGCCAGCAGCCAAGATTCCGGGACAGGGCGTGACGAGCAGTACTTC. Amino acids: CASSQDSGTGRDEQYF.

The chain recombines TRBV5-1 with TRBJ2-5, with 9 bases identical to TRBD1. Germline values: CDR1 SGHRS, CDR2 YFSETQ. The junction had 9 bases not matched to a gene; V was cut back by 0 bases and J by 3 bases. The CDR3 spans 17 residues. In nucleotides, the CDR3 is TGCGCCAGCAGCTTGGACCAGCCGGGACAGGGAGAAGAGACCCAGTACTTC. Amino acids: CASSLDQPGQGEETQYF.

Points on this clonotype: The junction does not match germline at one end; this may be a read error. This sequence joins TRBV27 and TRBJ2-3; D might be TRBD2 (6 bases). This CDR3 spans 16 amino acids. CDR1 and CDR2 (germline): MNHEY, SMNVEV (reference sequence). The CDR3 reads CASSPHSGGAPDRQYF. CDR3 DNA: TGTGCCAGCAGTCCCCACAGCGGCGGGGCCCCAGATAGGCAGTATTTT.